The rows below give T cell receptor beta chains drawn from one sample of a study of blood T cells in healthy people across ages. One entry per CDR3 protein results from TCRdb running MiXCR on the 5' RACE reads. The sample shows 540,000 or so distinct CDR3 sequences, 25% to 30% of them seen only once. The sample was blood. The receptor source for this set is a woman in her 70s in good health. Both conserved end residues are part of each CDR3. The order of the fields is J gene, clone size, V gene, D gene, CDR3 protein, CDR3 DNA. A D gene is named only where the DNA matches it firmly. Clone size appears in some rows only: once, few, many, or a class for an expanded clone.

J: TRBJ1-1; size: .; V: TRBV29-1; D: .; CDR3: CRVNGGILNTEAFF; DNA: TGCAGAGTTAACGGGGGAATATTGAACACTGAAGCTTTCTTT
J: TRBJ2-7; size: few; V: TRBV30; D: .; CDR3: CAWSQDGYEQYF; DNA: TGTGCCTGGAGTCAGGACGGCTACGAGCAGTACTTC
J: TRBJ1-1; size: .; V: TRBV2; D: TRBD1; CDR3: CASNRQGIVNTEAFF; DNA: TGTGCCAGCAATCGACAGGGGATCGTGAACACTGAAGCTTTCTTT
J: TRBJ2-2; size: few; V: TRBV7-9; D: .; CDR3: CASTLRDNTGELFF; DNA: TGTGCCAGCACCCTGCGGGACAACACCGGGGAGCTGTTTTTT
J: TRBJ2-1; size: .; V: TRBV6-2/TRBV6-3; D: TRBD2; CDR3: CASSYSPSGGLYNEQFF; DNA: TGTGCCAGCAGTTACTCGCCTAGCGGGGGGTTATACAATGAGCAGTTCTTC
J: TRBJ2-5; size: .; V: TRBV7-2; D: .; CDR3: CASSPIGAQYF; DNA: TGTGCCAGCAGCCCAATTGGGGCCCAGTACTTC
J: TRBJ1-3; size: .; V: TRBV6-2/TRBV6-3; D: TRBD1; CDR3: CASSYSRTGGNTIYF; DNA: TGTGCCAGCAGTTACTCCCGGACAGGTGGAAACACCATATATTTT
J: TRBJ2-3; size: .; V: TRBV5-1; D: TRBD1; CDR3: CASSWQGGPRDTQYF; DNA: TGCGCCAGCAGCTGGCAAGGGGGCCCTAGAGATACGCAGTATTTT
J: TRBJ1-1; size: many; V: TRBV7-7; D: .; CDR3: CASSLQSNTEAFF; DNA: TGTGCCAGCAGCTTACAGAGTAACACTGAAGCTTTCTTT
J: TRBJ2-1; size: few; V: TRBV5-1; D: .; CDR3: CASSLAPDDEQFF; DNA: TGCGCCAGCAGCTTGGCCCCCGACGATGAGCAGTTCTTC
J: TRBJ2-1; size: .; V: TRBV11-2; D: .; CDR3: CASSSSPRGNGQFF; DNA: TGTGCCAGCAGCTCGAGCCCCCGGGGAAATGGGCAGTTCTTC
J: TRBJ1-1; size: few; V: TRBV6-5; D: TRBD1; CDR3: CASRVGQGFNTEAFF; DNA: TGTGCCAGCAGGGTCGGACAGGGGTTCAACACTGAAGCTTTCTTT
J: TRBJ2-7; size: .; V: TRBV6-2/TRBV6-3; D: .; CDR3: CASRPNLGYEQYF; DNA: TGTGCCAGCAGACCCAATCTAGGCTATGAGCAGTACTTC
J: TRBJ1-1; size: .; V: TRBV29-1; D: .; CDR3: CSVAPPDTRNTEAFF; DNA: TGCAGCGTGGCGCCGCCGGACACTCGGAACACTGAAGCTTTCTTT